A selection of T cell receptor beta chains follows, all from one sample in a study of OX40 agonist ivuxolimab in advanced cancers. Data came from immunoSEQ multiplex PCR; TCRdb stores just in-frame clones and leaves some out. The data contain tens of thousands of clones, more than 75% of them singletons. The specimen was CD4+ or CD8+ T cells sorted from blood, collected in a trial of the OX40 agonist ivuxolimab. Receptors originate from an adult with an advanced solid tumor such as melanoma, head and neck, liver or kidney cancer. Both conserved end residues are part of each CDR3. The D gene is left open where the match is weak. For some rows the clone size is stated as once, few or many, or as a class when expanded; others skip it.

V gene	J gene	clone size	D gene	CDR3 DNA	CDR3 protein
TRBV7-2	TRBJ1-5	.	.	TGTGCCAGCAGCTCGGGTAGGTGGGGGAGTCAGCCCCAGCATTTT	CASSSGRWGSQPQHF
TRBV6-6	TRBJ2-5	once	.	TGTGCCAGCAGTCAAGTTCTCCAAGAGACCCAGTACTTC	CASSQVLQETQYF
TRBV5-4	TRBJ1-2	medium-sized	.	TGTGCCAGCAGCTTGCCAGGGAGGAATCTACGGAGCTATGGCTACACCTTC	CASSLPGRNLRSYGYTF
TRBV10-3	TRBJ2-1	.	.	TGTGCCATCAGTGGGGGAGTGGGGGGGCCCCCCTCGGACAATGAGCAGTTCTTC	CAISGGVGGPPSDNEQFF
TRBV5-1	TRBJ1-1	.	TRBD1	TGCGCCAGCAGCGACGACAGGGCGAACACTGAAGCTTTCTTT	CASSDDRANTEAFF
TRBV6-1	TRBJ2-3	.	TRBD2	TGTGCCAGCAGTGAAGATGGGGGACTAGCAAGGAGGAATTTT	CASSEDGGLARRNF
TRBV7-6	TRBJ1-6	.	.	TGTGCCAGCAGCTTAGATCCTACAGGGATAGGGAATTCACCCCTCCACTTT	CASSLDPTGIGNSPLHF
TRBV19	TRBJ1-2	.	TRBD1	TGTGCCAGTAGATGGACAGGGGACTATGGCTACACCTTC	CASRWTGDYGYTF
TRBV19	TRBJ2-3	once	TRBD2	TGTGCCAGTAGTATAAGAAGCGGGGGGGACCCAGATACGCAGTATTTT	CASSIRSGGDPDTQYF
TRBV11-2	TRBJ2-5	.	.	TGTGCCAGCAGCTTATCTGTGGGGGTCCAAGAGACCCAGTACTTC	CASSLSVGVQETQYF
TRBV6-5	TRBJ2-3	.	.	TGTGCCAGCAGTTACTCCGACAGCACAGATACGCAGTATTTT	CASSYSDSTDTQYF
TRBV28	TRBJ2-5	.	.	TGTGCCAGCAGTCCGACAGCTCGGCGGGAGACCCAGTACTTC	CASSPTARRETQYF
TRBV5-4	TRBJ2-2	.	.	TGTGCCAGCAGCTTGGCTGGGGCTAGCACCGGGGAGCTGTTTTTT	CASSLAGASTGELFF
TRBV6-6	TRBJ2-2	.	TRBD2	TGTGCCAGCAGTTACGGGGGGGACACCGGGGAGCTGTTTTTT	CASSYGGDTGELFF
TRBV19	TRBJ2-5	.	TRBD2	TGTGCCAGTAAGGGGGTGTCAGCGGGGGCCCAAGAGACCCAGTACTTC	CASKGVSAGAQETQYF